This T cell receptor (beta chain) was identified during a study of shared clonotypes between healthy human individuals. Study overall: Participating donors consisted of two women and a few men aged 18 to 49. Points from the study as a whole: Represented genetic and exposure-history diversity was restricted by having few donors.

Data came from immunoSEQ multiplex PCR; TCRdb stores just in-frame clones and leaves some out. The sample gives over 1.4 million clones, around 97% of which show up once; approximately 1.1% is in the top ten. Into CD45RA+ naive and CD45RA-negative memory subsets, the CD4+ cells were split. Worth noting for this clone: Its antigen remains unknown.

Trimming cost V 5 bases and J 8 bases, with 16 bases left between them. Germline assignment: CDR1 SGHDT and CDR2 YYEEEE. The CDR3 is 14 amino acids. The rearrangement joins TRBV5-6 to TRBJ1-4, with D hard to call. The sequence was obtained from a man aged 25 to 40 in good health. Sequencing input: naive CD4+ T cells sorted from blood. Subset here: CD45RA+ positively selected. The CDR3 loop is CASRVWGSGEKLFF. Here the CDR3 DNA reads TGTGCCAGCAGGGTATGGGGATCTGGAGAAAAACTGTTTTTT. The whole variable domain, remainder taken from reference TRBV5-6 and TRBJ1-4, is DAGVTQSPTHLIKTRGQQVTLRCSPKSGHDTVSWYQQALGQGPQFIFQYYEEEERQRGNFPDRFSGHQFPNYSSELNVNALLLGDSALYLCASRVWGSGEKLFFGSGTQLSVL.